This is a list of T cell receptor beta chains from one sample in a study of human T cells and chemical hapten exposure. TCRdb re-called the 5' RACE reads through MiXCR, storing one row per CDR3 protein. The sample holds 130,000 or so distinct CDR3 sequences; around 4% are singletons and the top ten take under 1.5%. Receptor source: a female donor in good health. Both conserved end residues are part of each CDR3. Fields, in order: V gene, D gene, clone size, J gene, CDR3 length, CDR3 DNA, CDR3 protein. A D gene is named only where the DNA matches it firmly. Clone size appears in some rows only: once, few, many, or a class for an expanded clone.

V gene: TRBV4-3; D gene: TRBD1; clone size: few; J gene: TRBJ2-3; CDR3 length: 16; CDR3 DNA: TGCGCCAGCAGCCAAGTTCCAGGGGGCAGGGCAGATACGCAGTATTTT; CDR3 protein: CASSQVPGGRADTQYF
V gene: TRBV7-2; D gene: -; clone size: many; J gene: TRBJ2-2; CDR3 length: 15; CDR3 DNA: TGTGCCAGCAGCTTAGTCCGATCCCACACCGGGGAGCTGTTTTTT; CDR3 protein: CASSLVRSHTGELFF
V gene: TRBV12-3/TRBV12-4; D gene: -; clone size: many; J gene: TRBJ2-3; CDR3 length: 12; CDR3 DNA: TGTGCCAGCCGGGGGAGCACAGATACGCAGTATTTT; CDR3 protein: CASRGSTDTQYF
V gene: TRBV6-1; D gene: -; clone size: many; J gene: TRBJ1-5; CDR3 length: 13; CDR3 DNA: TGTGCCAGCAACGGGATAGAAAATCAGCCCCAGCATTTT; CDR3 protein: CASNGIENQPQHF
V gene: TRBV29-1; D gene: -; clone size: many; J gene: TRBJ2-3; CDR3 length: 10; CDR3 DNA: TGCAGCACAGACACAGATACGCAGTATTTT; CDR3 protein: CSTDTDTQYF
V gene: TRBV6-2/TRBV6-3; D gene: -; clone size: few; J gene: TRBJ2-1; CDR3 length: 11; CDR3 DNA: TGTGCCAGCACCAACACGAATGAGCAGTTCTTC; CDR3 protein: CASTNTNEQFF
V gene: TRBV13; D gene: TRBD2; clone size: many; J gene: TRBJ2-7; CDR3 length: 15; CDR3 DNA: TGTGCCAGCAGCTTATTTGGCGGGGGGCCCTACGAGCAGTACTTC; CDR3 protein: CASSLFGGGPYEQYF
V gene: TRBV7-8; D gene: -; clone size: many; J gene: TRBJ1-1; CDR3 length: 14; CDR3 DNA: TGTGCCAGCAAAGTCCCAGGGCGGAGTACTGAAGCTTTCTTT; CDR3 protein: CASKVPGRSTEAFF
V gene: TRBV5-1; D gene: -; clone size: many; J gene: TRBJ2-3; CDR3 length: 12; CDR3 DNA: TGCGCCAGCAGCCTGACCACAGATACGCAGTATTTT; CDR3 protein: CASSLTTDTQYF
V gene: TRBV20-1; D gene: TRBD1; clone size: many; J gene: TRBJ1-2; CDR3 length: 13; CDR3 DNA: TGCAGTGGGGGTTCAGGGGGCGACTATGGCTACACCTTC; CDR3 protein: CSGGSGGDYGYTF
V gene: TRBV11-2; D gene: TRBD1; clone size: many; J gene: TRBJ1-6; CDR3 length: 15; CDR3 DNA: TGTGCCAGCAGCTCCGATCTACAGGGGGATTCACCCCTCCACTTT; CDR3 protein: CASSSDLQGDSPLHF
V gene: TRBV4-2; D gene: TRBD2; clone size: -; J gene: TRBJ2-7; CDR3 length: 17; CDR3 DNA: TGTGCCAGCAGCCAAGACCCCCCTAGCGGGGGAGCACCCGAGCAGTACTTC; CDR3 protein: CASSQDPPSGGAPEQYF
V gene: TRBV3-1; D gene: TRBD1; clone size: many; J gene: TRBJ2-7; CDR3 length: 16; CDR3 DNA: TGTGCCAGCAGCCAAGTTGGGGACAGGGACACCTACGAGCAGTACTTC; CDR3 protein: CASSQVGDRDTYEQYF
V gene: TRBV10-2; D gene: -; clone size: many; J gene: TRBJ1-3; CDR3 length: 13; CDR3 DNA: TGCGCCAGCACTCCAGGCTCTGGAAACACCATATATTTT; CDR3 protein: CASTPGSGNTIYF
V gene: TRBV5-1; D gene: TRBD2; clone size: many; J gene: TRBJ2-7; CDR3 length: 14; CDR3 DNA: TGCGCCAGCAGCTTGCGGGGGGATTCCTACGAGCAGTACTTC; CDR3 protein: CASSLRGDSYEQYF
V gene: TRBV6-1; D gene: TRBD1; clone size: many; J gene: TRBJ2-1; CDR3 length: 15; CDR3 DNA: TGTGCCAGCAGAGAGGGACAGGGGGGCTACAATGAGCAGTTCTTC; CDR3 protein: CASREGQGGYNEQFF
V gene: TRBV27; D gene: TRBD1; clone size: few; J gene: TRBJ2-1; CDR3 length: 13; CDR3 DNA: TGTGCCAGCCGGGACAGGGCGTGGAATGAGCAGTTCTTC; CDR3 protein: CASRDRAWNEQFF
V gene: TRBV4-2; D gene: -; clone size: few; J gene: TRBJ2-1; CDR3 length: 15; CDR3 DNA: TGTGCCAGCAGCAAGGGGGGGGAACGTTACAATGAGCAGTTCTTC; CDR3 protein: CASSKGGERYNEQFF
V gene: TRBV5-1; D gene: -; clone size: many; J gene: TRBJ2-7; CDR3 length: 16; CDR3 DNA: TGCGCCAGCAGCATAGGTGTCGGGGCCAGCTCCTACGAGCAGTACTTC; CDR3 protein: CASSIGVGASSYEQYF
V gene: TRBV27; D gene: -; clone size: many; J gene: TRBJ1-1; CDR3 length: 14; CDR3 DNA: TGTGCCAGCACCCTGACAGGACAGAACACTGAAGCTTTCTTT; CDR3 protein: CASTLTGQNTEAFF
V gene: TRBV10-3; D gene: -; clone size: many; J gene: TRBJ1-1; CDR3 length: 14; CDR3 DNA: TGTGCCATCAGGGATGTTCGGGGGGTAGACGAAGCTTTCTTT; CDR3 protein: CAIRDVRGVDEAFF
V gene: TRBV29-1; D gene: -; clone size: many; J gene: TRBJ2-7; CDR3 length: 14; CDR3 DNA: TGCAGCGTTTCGGGTAGAGAGCTTCCCTACGAGCAGTACTTC; CDR3 protein: CSVSGRELPYEQYF
V gene: TRBV2; D gene: -; clone size: many; J gene: TRBJ2-5; CDR3 length: 12; CDR3 DNA: TGTGCCAGCAGGGGTAACCAAGAGACCCAGTACTTC; CDR3 protein: CASRGNQETQYF